This TCR beta chain was captured by sequencing in a study of cytomegalovirus exposure and HLA in healthy donors. Both 60 Vbeta primers and 13 Jbeta primers went into the PCR. Here immunoSEQ multiplex PCR was the method, and the copy in TCRdb shows in-frame clones only, minus some. This table has about 170,000 clones, 65% to 85% appearing once. A few counts support this clone. CDR3 size: 12 residues. CDR1 MNHNS and CDR2 SASEGT come from the germline V gene. Trimming cost V 3 bases and J 2 bases, with 2 bases left between them. This TCR was recovered from a male donor in good health and CMV-seronegative. This chain uses TRBV6-1 with TRBJ1-5; D unclear. Input material: PBMCs. CDR3 in DNA: TGTGCCAGCAGTGACGGCAATCAGCCCCAGCATTTT. This gives the protein CASSDGNQPQHF.